This TCR beta chain was sequenced in a study of OX40 agonist ivuxolimab in advanced cancers. The study, taken as a whole, reports: The 0.1-3.0 mg/kg partial responders had among the lowest clonal expansion.

About this clone itself: The target antigen is unknown.

Clones were read by immunoSEQ multiplex PCR, and TCRdb kept only the in-frame ones, dropping some. The table has 65,000 to 95,000 clones, 65% to 85% seen once. The source was CD4+ or CD8+ T cells sorted from blood, collected in a trial of the OX40 agonist ivuxolimab. The TCR was taken from an adult with an advanced solid tumor such as melanoma, head and neck, liver or kidney cancer.

CDR3 region: CASSPGDWTYNEQFF. The CDR3 region has the DNA TGTGCCAGCAGCCCAGGGGACTGGACTTACAATGAGCAGTTCTTC. This chain connects TRBV9 to TRBJ2-1; the D call may be TRBD1 or TRBD2 (6 bases each). Trimming took 4 bases from V and 4 from J, leaving 15 bases between them. In germline, CDR1 is SGDLS, CDR2 YYNGEE. CDR3 length equals 15 residues.